These T cell receptor beta chains were read from a single sample in a study of blood T cell repertoires in COVID-19. Using immunoSEQ multiplex PCR, the repertoire was profiled, and TCRdb retains in-frame clones only, with some absent. The profile covers about 58,000 clones, with around nine tenths appearing a single time and around an eighth taken by the ten largest. Sequences were obtained from peripheral blood. These receptors were obtained from a woman aged 55-69 years with active COVID-19. Both conserved end residues are part of each CDR3. The D gene is left open where the match is weak. Where a row states a size, it is once, few, many or the class of an expanded clone; other rows omit it.

>.|.|TRBV12-3/TRBV12-4|TRBJ2-7
CASSMQAYYEQYF
TGTGCCAGCAGTATGCAGGCCTACTACGAGCAGTACTTC
>TRBD2|.|TRBV7-9|TRBJ2-5
CASPYRDSRGGGVVTQYF
TGTGCCAGCCCCTATAGGGACTCGCGGGGGGGCGGGGTCGTGACCCAGTACTTC
>TRBD1|.|TRBV19|TRBJ1-2
CASTPGQGYGYTF
TGTGCCAGTACCCCTGGACAGGGTTATGGCTACACCTTC
>.|.|TRBV29-1|TRBJ2-5
CSGYSQETQYF
TGCAGCGGGTATAGCCAAGAGACCCAGTACTTC
>.|once|TRBV25-1|TRBJ2-5
CASSAQGKETQYF
TGTGCCAGCAGTGCGCAGGGGAAAGAGACCCAGTACTTC
>.|.|TRBV2|TRBJ2-7
CASQQGPYEQYF
TGTGCCAGCCAGCAGGGGCCCTACGAGCAGTACTTC
>.|.|TRBV5-6|TRBJ2-1
CASRETGEEQFF
TGTGCCAGCAGAGAGACAGGAGAAGAGCAGTTCTTC
>TRBD1|.|TRBV6-6|TRBJ1-2
CASSPQGQYGYTF
TGTGCCAGCAGTCCCCAGGGACAGTATGGCTACACCTTC
>.|.|TRBV25-1|TRBJ1-2
CASSRDTNYGYTF
TGTGCCAGCAGCCGGGACACTAACTATGGCTACACCTTC
>.|once|TRBV12-3/TRBV12-4|TRBJ1-1
CASSLSGGTEAFF
TGTGCCAGCAGTTTATCCGGGGGCACTGAAGCTTTCTTT